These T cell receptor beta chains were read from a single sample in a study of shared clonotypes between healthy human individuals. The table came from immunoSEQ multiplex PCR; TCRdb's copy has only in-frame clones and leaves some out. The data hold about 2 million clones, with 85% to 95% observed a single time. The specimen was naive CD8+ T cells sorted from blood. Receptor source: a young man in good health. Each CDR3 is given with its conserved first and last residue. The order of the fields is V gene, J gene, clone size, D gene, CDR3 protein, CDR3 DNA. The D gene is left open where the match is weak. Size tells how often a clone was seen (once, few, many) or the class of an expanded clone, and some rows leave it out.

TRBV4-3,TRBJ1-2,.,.,CASSQGTDWSGYTF,TGCGCCAGCAGCCAGGGGACGGATTGGAGCGGCTACACCTTC
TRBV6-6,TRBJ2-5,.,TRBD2,CASSYPGGDPETQYF,TGTGCCAGCAGTTACCCGGGGGGGGATCCGGAGACCCAGTACTTC
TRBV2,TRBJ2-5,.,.,CASSDFRVQETQYF,TGTGCCAGCAGTGATTTCAGGGTTCAAGAGACCCAGTACTTC
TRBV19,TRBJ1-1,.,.,CASVRGTEAFF,TGTGCCAGTGTTCGCGGGACTGAAGCTTTCTTT
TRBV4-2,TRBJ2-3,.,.,CASSHPTDTQYF,TGTGCCAGCAGCCACCCGACCGATACGCAGTATTTT
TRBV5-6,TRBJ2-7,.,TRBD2,CASSSPGLSYEQYF,TGTGCCAGCAGCTCCCCGGGACTATCCTACGAGCAGTACTTC
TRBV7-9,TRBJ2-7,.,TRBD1,CASSPGQGVSYEQYF,TGTGCCAGCAGCCCGGGACAGGGAGTTTCCTACGAGCAGTACTTC
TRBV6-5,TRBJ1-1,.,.,CASSYFATANTEAFF,TGTGCCAGCAGTTACTTCGCGACAGCGAACACTGAAGCTTTCTTT
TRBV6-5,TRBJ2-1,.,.,CASSPGLNEQFF,TGTGCCAGCAGCCCCGGCCTGAATGAGCAGTTCTTC
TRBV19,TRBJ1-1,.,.,CASSIDAENTEAFF,TGTGCCAGTAGTATAGATGCAGAAAACACTGAAGCTTTCTTT
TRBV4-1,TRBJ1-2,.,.,CASTPQGQPNYGYTF,TGCGCCAGCACCCCTCAGGGGCAGCCTAACTATGGCTACACCTTC
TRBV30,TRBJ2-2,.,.,CAWSPGHSNTGELFF,TGTGCCTGGAGTCCGGGACATTCGAACACCGGGGAGCTGTTTTTT
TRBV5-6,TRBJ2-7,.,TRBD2,CASSLDPSGGFSYEQYF,TGTGCCAGCAGCTTGGACCCTAGCGGGGGGTTCTCCTACGAGCAGTACTTC
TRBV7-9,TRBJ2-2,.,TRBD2,CASSLEAGGPTGELFF,TGTGCCAGCAGCTTAGAAGCGGGGGGCCCAACCGGGGAGCTGTTTTTT
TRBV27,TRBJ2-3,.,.,CASAGTGNTQYF,TGTGCCAGCGCAGGGACGGGCAATACGCAGTATTTT
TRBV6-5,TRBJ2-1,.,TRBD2,CASTPGGELNEQFF,TGTGCCAGCACCCCTGGGGGGGAACTCAATGAGCAGTTCTTC
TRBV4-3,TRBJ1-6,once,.,CASSQDQESPLHF,TGCGCCAGCAGCCAAGATCAGGAGTCACCCCTCCACTTT
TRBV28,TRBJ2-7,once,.,CASSYIGEQYF,TGTGCCAGCAGTTATATAGGGGAGCAGTACTTC
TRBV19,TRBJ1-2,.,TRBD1,CASSIIHGRTGPVDGYTF,TGTGCCAGTAGTATAATCCATGGTCGGACAGGGCCTGTGGATGGCTACACCTTC
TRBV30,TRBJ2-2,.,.,CAWNLFRDPTGELFF,TGTGCCTGGAACCTCTTTCGGGACCCCACCGGGGAGCTGTTTTTT
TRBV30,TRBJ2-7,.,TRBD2,CAWSVLAGGSEQYF,TGTGCCTGGAGTGTACTAGCGGGAGGGTCCGAGCAGTACTTC
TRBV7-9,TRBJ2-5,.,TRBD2,CASSLYLAGGPETQYF,TGTGCCAGCAGCTTATATCTAGCGGGAGGGCCTGAGACCCAGTACTTC
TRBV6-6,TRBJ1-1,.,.,CASSYTWVQNTEAFF,TGTGCCAGCAGTTACACTTGGGTCCAGAACACTGAAGCTTTCTTT
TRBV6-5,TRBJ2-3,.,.,CASKLTGTDTQYF,TGTGCCAGCAAACTTACAGGGACAGATACGCAGTATTTT
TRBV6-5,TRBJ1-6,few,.,CASSYSSDSPLHF,TGTGCCAGCAGTTACTCCTCCGATTCACCCCTCCACTTT
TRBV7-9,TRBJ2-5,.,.,CASSRRPQETQYF,TGTGCCAGCAGCCGGAGGCCCCAAGAGACCCAGTACTTC
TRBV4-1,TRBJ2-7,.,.,CASSQEGAGRDEQYF,TGCGCCAGCAGCCAAGAAGGCGCAGGGAGAGACGAGCAGTACTTC
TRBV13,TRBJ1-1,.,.,CASNLGDTVTEAFF,TGTGCCAGCAATTTAGGGGACACTGTTACTGAAGCTTTCTTT
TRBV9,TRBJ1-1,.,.,CASSVVSSNTEAFF,TGTGCCAGCAGCGTAGTAAGTAGCAACACTGAAGCTTTCTTT
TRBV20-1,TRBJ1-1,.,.,CSASGRTGAFF,TGCAGTGCTTCGGGACGGACTGGAGCTTTCTTT
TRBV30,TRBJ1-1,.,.,CAWSGQPEAFF,TGTGCCTGGAGTGGTCAGCCCGAAGCTTTCTTT